This is a list of T cell receptor beta chains from one sample in a study of Ad26.COV2.S vaccination and SARS-CoV-2 variants. The repertoire was sequenced with immunoSEQ multiplex PCR; TCRdb's copy has only in-frame clones and lacks some. This table has about 350,000 clones, 87% appearing once. The sequenced sample was peripheral blood, obtained in a trial of Ad26.COV2.S vaccine versus placebo. The receptor source for this set is a person between 18 and 59 years old who received the Ad26.COV2.S COVID-19 vaccine or a placebo. Both conserved end residues are part of each CDR3. The D gene is left open where the match is weak. Part of the rows lack a size; the others show once, few, many or a class for expanded clones.

D gene,J gene,clone size,V gene,CDR3 protein,CDR3 DNA
.,TRBJ1-1,.,TRBV29-1,CSVEGRLSMNTEAFF,TGCAGCGTTGAGGGGCGGCTTTCCATGAACACTGAAGCTTTCTTT
.,TRBJ2-7,.,TRBV4-2,CASSQEEGGGLFEQYF,TGTGCCAGCAGCCAAGAAGAGGGCGGGGGCCTTTTTGAGCAGTACTTC
.,TRBJ2-7,.,TRBV9,CASSSPGALSYEQYF,TGTGCCAGCAGCTCCCCGGGAGCATTATCCTACGAGCAGTACTTC
.,TRBJ2-3,.,TRBV19,CASSMGYTDTQYF,TGTGCCAGTAGTATGGGTTACACAGATACGCAGTATTTT
.,TRBJ2-2,.,TRBV27,CASSLLIQGPGELFF,TGTGCCAGCAGTTTGCTAATCCAGGGTCCCGGGGAGCTGTTTTTT
TRBD1,TRBJ2-7,.,TRBV6-5,CASRLGQGPYEQYF,TGTGCCAGCAGGCTAGGACAGGGGCCCTACGAGCAGTACTTC
.,TRBJ2-3,.,TRBV5-5,CASSTGPWTVDTQYF,TGTGCCAGCAGCACGGGCCCCTGGACGGTAGATACGCAGTATTTT
TRBD1,TRBJ1-1,.,TRBV19,CASSINWGTGFEEDEAFF,TGTGCCAGTAGTATTAATTGGGGGACAGGTTTTGAGGAAGATGAAGCTTTCTTT
.,TRBJ1-6,.,TRBV19,CASRLYEGRRPPSPLHF,TGTGCCAGTAGGTTGTACGAGGGGCGGCGGCCCCCTTCACCCCTCCACTTT
TRBD1,TRBJ1-1,.,TRBV4-3,CASSRTWTGGTEAFF,TGCGCCAGCAGCCGGACTTGGACAGGGGGTACTGAAGCTTTCTTT
TRBD2,TRBJ2-1,.,TRBV6-2/TRBV6-3,CASSPGSSGGFNEQFF,TGTGCCAGCAGTCCCGGGAGTAGCGGGGGGTTTAATGAGCAGTTCTTC
.,TRBJ2-1,.,TRBV11-1,CASSPPSHNEQFF,TGTGCCAGCAGCCCCCCCAGCCATAATGAGCAGTTCTTC
.,TRBJ2-5,.,TRBV4-3,CASSQDYSQETQYF,TGCGCCAGCAGCCAAGATTACAGTCAGGAGACCCAGTACTTC
.,TRBJ1-6,.,TRBV23-1,CALRPTYNSPLHF,TGCGCCCTTAGGCCCACCTATAATTCACCCCTCCACTTT
.,TRBJ2-3,.,TRBV7-9,CASSLGSLGDTQYF,TGTGCCAGCAGCTTAGGGAGTCTCGGAGATACGCAGTATTTT
TRBD1,TRBJ1-1,.,TRBV7-2,CASSAGTANNQAFF,TGTGCCAGCAGCGCGGGGACAGCGAACAATCAGGCTTTCTTT
TRBD1,TRBJ1-1,.,TRBV6-5,CASRGKGQGNTEAFF,TGTGCCAGCAGGGGGAAAGGACAGGGAAACACTGAAGCTTTCTTT
.,TRBJ1-1,.,TRBV5-5,CASSLSGDGTEAFF,TGTGCCAGCAGCTTGTCAGGGGACGGCACTGAAGCTTTCTTT
TRBD2,TRBJ2-2,.,TRBV27,CASSFLYSGANTGELFF,TGTGCCAGCAGTTTTCTTTATAGCGGGGCAAACACCGGGGAGCTGTTTTTT
.,TRBJ1-2,.,TRBV2,CASPQSKENNYGYTF,TGTGCCAGCCCGCAATCAAAGGAAAACAACTATGGCTACACCTTC
TRBD1,TRBJ1-2,few,TRBV15,CATSRDLGQGGDGYTF,TGTGCCACCAGCAGAGATCTGGGACAGGGGGGAGATGGCTACACCTTC
.,TRBJ1-6,.,TRBV9,CASSGDSPWSSYNSPLHF,TGTGCCAGCAGCGGCGACAGCCCCTGGAGCTCCTATAATTCACCCCTCCACTTT
TRBD2,TRBJ2-7,.,TRBV7-8,CASSSRLAGPFYEQYF,TGTGCCAGCAGCTCCCGACTAGCGGGGCCCTTCTACGAGCAGTACTTC
TRBD1,TRBJ2-1,.,TRBV29-1,CSVADRGRDNEQFF,TGCAGCGTCGCGGACAGGGGAAGGGACAATGAGCAGTTCTTC
.,TRBJ2-5,.,TRBV3-1/TRBV3-2,CASSQAGRGFGTQYF,TGTGCCAGCAGCCAAGCTGGCAGGGGTTTCGGGACCCAGTACTTC
TRBD2,TRBJ2-7,.,TRBV7-8,CASSPGTGGLAGGYEQYF,TGTGCCAGCAGCCCCGGGACAGGGGGACTAGCGGGGGGCTACGAGCAGTACTTC
.,TRBJ1-1,.,TRBV18,CASSPREGNTEAFF,TGTGCCAGCTCACCACGGGAGGGGAACACTGAAGCTTTCTTT
.,TRBJ2-7,.,TRBV6-6,CASSYSSRPYEQYF,TGTGCCAGCAGTTACTCGAGCAGGCCCTACGAGCAGTACTTC
.,TRBJ2-1,.,TRBV5-6,CASSFSNEQFF,TGTGCCAGCAGCTTCTCCAATGAGCAGTTCTTC
.,TRBJ2-3,.,TRBV7-9,CASSRDTDTQYF,TGTGCCAGCAGCAGGGACACAGATACGCAGTATTTT
TRBD1,TRBJ2-2,.,TRBV11-2,CASSSQGQGGTGELFF,TGTGCCAGCAGCTCACAAGGACAGGGGGGAACCGGGGAGCTGTTTTTT
.,TRBJ2-7,.,TRBV4-1,CASSQDAPPDEQYF,TGCGCCAGCAGCCAAGATGCCCCCCCGGACGAGCAGTACTTC
TRBD1,TRBJ1-1,.,TRBV5-4,CASSLGRDRGLSTEAFF,TGTGCCAGCAGCTTGGGTCGGGACAGGGGTTTGAGCACTGAAGCTTTCTTT
.,TRBJ2-2,.,TRBV5-1,CASSLGRGTGELFF,TGCGCCAGCAGCTTGGGGCGGGGCACCGGGGAGCTGTTTTTT
TRBD2,TRBJ2-7,.,TRBV6-1,CASSEEWGLAEQYF,TGTGCCAGCAGTGAAGAGTGGGGACTAGCAGAGCAGTACTTC
TRBD2,TRBJ2-5,.,TRBV19,CASSQGTSGAETQYF,TGTGCCAGTAGTCAAGGGACTAGCGGGGCGGAGACCCAGTACTTC
.,TRBJ2-7,.,TRBV5-1,CASWARGDEQYF,TGCGCCAGCTGGGCCAGGGGGGACGAGCAGTACTTC
TRBD1,TRBJ1-2,.,TRBV6-4,CASSPGQNYGYTF,TGTGCCAGCAGTCCGGGACAGAACTATGGCTACACCTTC
.,TRBJ1-2,.,TRBV29-1,CSVDRGNYGYTF,TGCAGCGTTGATCGGGGGAACTATGGCTACACCTTC
.,TRBJ1-1,.,TRBV20-1,CSASAGTVSEAFF,TGCAGTGCTAGTGCAGGGACGGTCTCTGAAGCTTTCTTT
TRBD1,TRBJ2-5,.,TRBV29-1,CSAPDRVQETQYF,TGCAGCGCCCCGGACAGGGTTCAAGAGACCCAGTACTTC